This record concerns one TCR beta chain sequence. This receptor's antigen is unknown. There are no base qualities to consult, and no much larger clone falls within one base. The entry originates in a study of blood T cell repertoires in COVID-19 (dated by TCRdb to about 2020). Context from the whole study: The collaborator samples originated in the United States, Italy and Spain and spanned the acute and convalescent phases of COVID-19. The repertoires were released in a freely available public database meant as a resource for research on the immune response to SARS-CoV-2. The samples were drawn from two sources: the first 160 participants of the ongoing ImmuneRACE study, and 1,000 to 1,500 subjects contributed by 6 global collaborators. Sample metadata almost always included a de-identified subject ID, COVID-19 status, age in years and sex. The material from the prospective study consisted of cDNA or gDNA derived from T cells, B-cell-depleted T cells, or PBMCs. Where HLA class I and class II types were available, the types were taken from metadata supplied by the sample provider, not from assay-based typing. Deeply sampled blood TCRbeta repertoires from subjects exposed to, actively infected with, or recovered from COVID-19 were included in the dataset. General study outcomes and caveats: The amount of clinical and demographic metadata varied by source and participant and was provided uncurated.

TCRbeta CDR3 regions were amplified from genomic DNA by means of the immunoSEQ Assay, a bias-controlled multiplex PCR. The authors processed their data as follows. Within the assay, amplification of reference gene primers was used to estimate how many nucleated cells each sample contained. Sequence reads were collapsed and filtered to measure the absolute abundance of every unique TCRbeta CDR3 rearrangement. For each sample, productive Simpson clonality was calculated as the square root of Simpson's diversity index over productive rearrangements. Sourced from immuneACCESS, this table was stored by TCRdb with only in-frame sequences that have V and J called. A share of the clones is absent; for the studies checked, an unresolved V gene accounts for under half, and the remainder has no known explanation. That table is the source of V, J and clone size, and D and trimming were worked out from the DNA. This sample holds about 120,000 clones; 75% to 90% were observed only once. The ten largest clonotypes hold about a fifth of the sample.

The CDR3 measures 13 amino acids from cysteine to phenylalanine. Solely the CDR3 DNA is kept, with 39 bases framed from the first base. Trimming removed 5 bases from V and 7 bases from J, leaving 14 bases between the germline ends. Per the germline V gene, SGHVS is the CDR1 and FQNEAQ is the CDR2. Whole blood was collected in K2EDTA tubes by collaborating institutions according to the institutions' own protocols. For TCRbeta analysis, collaborators shipped samples as frozen whole blood, isolated PBMCs, or DNA extracted from either of those sample types. Input material: peripheral blood. The sequence joins TRBV7-8 to TRBJ1-2; tentative D gene TRBD1, with 6 bases matching. The sequence was obtained from a human donor with acute or convalescent COVID-19. The donor label of this sample is uncertain. The CDR3 here reads CASSPGGGRGYTF. The nucleotide sequence is TGTGCCAGCAGCCCCGGTGGGGGCCGTGGCTACACCTTC.